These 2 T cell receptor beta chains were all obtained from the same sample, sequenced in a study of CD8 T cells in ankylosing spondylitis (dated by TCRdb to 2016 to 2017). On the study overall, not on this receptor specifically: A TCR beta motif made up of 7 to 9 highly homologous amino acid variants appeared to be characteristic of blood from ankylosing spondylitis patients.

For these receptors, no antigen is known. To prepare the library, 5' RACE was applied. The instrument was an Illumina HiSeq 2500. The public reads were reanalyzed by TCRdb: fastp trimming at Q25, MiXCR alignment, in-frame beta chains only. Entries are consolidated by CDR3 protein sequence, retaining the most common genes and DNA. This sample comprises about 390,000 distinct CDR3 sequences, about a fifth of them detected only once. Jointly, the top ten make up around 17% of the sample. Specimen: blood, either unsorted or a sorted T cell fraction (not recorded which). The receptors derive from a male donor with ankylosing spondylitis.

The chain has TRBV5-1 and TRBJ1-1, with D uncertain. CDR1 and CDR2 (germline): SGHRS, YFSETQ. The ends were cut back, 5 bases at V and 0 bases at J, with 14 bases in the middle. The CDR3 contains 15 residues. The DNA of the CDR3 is TGCGCCAGCAGGGAATTTGAACAGATGAACACTGAAGCTTTCTTT. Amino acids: CASREFEQMNTEAFF.

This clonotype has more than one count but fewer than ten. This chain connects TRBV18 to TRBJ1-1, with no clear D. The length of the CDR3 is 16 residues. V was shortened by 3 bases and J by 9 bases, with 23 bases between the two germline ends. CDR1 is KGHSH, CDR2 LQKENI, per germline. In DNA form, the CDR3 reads TGTGCCAGCTCACCCACGTCCAGGACCTCCGACGGCCAAGCTTTCTTT. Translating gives CASSPTSRTSDGQAFF.